Shown below are 32 T cell receptor beta chains from a single sample sequenced in a study of blood T cells in healthy people across ages. The second PCR ran roughly 7 to 11 cycles with a sample-barcoded 5' primer and J-beta primers. MiXCR was run by TCRdb on the 5' RACE reads, yielding one entry per CDR3 protein. The table includes around 1,700,000 distinct CDR3 sequences, over 25% detected once. Sample: blood. Source of these receptors: a woman between 25 and 40 years old in good health.

This clonotype was seen only a few times. The chain employs TRBV2 and TRBJ2-5; D perhaps matches TRBD1 (5 bases). Trimming took off 8 bases at V and 2 bases at J, with 9 bases between the two ends. In germline, CDR1 is SNHLY, CDR2 FYNNEI. CDR3 size: 12 residues. The DNA for the CDR3 is TGTGCCAGCGCCGCAGGGCAAGAGACCCAGTACTTC. Protein sequence: CASAAGQETQYF.

This clonotype was seen a handful of times. The rearrangement uses TRBV12-3 or TRBV12-4 and TRBJ1-2, with 7 bases lining up with TRBD1. V trimming: 6 bases; J trimming: 8 bases; junction bases outside the gene matches: 9. CDR3 length: 13 residues. The chain's CDR3 is CASRQQGGDGYTF. In DNA, the CDR3 is TGTGCCAGCAGGCAGCAGGGGGGAGACGGCTACACCTTC.

Note on this clonotype: It may be a read error: a sequence one base away is much more abundant. CDR3 sequence reads: CASSVAAEGYEQYF. The CDR3, as DNA: TGTGCCAGCAGCGTAGCAGCGGAAGGTTACGAGCAGTACTTC. The rearrangement links TRBV9 to TRBJ2-5; weak D call: TRBD2 (5 bases). The DNA end is a closer match to TRBJ2-7, so the J assignment may be wrong. The CDR3 runs to 14 residues. The germline CDR1 and CDR2 sequences are SGDLS and YYNGEE.

This clonotype showed up just a few times. This chain connects TRBV4-2 to TRBJ2-7; TRBD2 matches 7 bases. Germline CDR1 and CDR2: LGHNA and YNFKEQ. V shed 5 bases and J 10 bases; nucleotides not matched to a gene: 5. CDR3 length: 11 residues. The CDR3 sequence: CASSVRGDQYF. The CDR3 DNA follows: TGTGCCAGCAGCGTACGGGGGGATCAGTACTTC.

Notes on this clonotype: Possible read error: a much larger clone is one base away. This sequence joins TRBV4-1 and TRBJ2-5, with D perhaps TRBD1 (5 bases). V shed 1 base and J shed 4 bases, with 13 bases lying between them. CDR1 and CDR2 (germline): MGHRA, YSYEKL. There are 15 residues in the CDR3. CDR3 protein: CASSQGQTYRETQYF. As DNA, the CDR3 is TGCGCCAGCAGCCAAGGACAGACGTACCGAGAGACCCAGTACTTC.

J is TRBJ2-5 and V is TRBV14; 12 bases are a match to TRBD1. The CDR3 has 13 residues. CDR1 and CDR2 (germline): SGHDN, FVKESK. Unmatched junction bases numbered 4, after V lost 3 bases and J lost 11 bases. CDR3 nucleotide sequence: TGTGCCAGCAGCCATGGGACAGGGGGCGGTCAGTACTTC. Translating gives CASSHGTGGGQYF.

The chain is built from TRBV5-1 and TRBJ2-5, with 9 bases aligning to TRBD2. The CDR3 is made up of 14 amino acids. Germline V gene lookup returns CDR1 SGHRS and CDR2 YFSETQ. J gave up 4 bases and V 4 bases, and 5 bases lay outside the gene matches. CDR3 bases: TGCGCCAGCAGCGACGGGACTAGCCCAGAGACCCAGTACTTC. Translated, it gives CASSDGTSPETQYF.

J is TRBJ2-7 and V is TRBV3-1; 10 positions agree with TRBD2. Germline values: CDR1 LGHDT, CDR2 YNNKEL (reference sequence). Trimming cost V 3 bases and J 7 bases; bases outside gene matches: 9. The CDR3 consists of 15 residues. The CDR3 nucleotides read TGTGCCAGCAGCCACGGAGCGGGAGGGCCTCGTGAGCAGTACTTC. The encoded protein is CASSHGAGGPREQYF.

The chain joins TRBV4-2 to TRBJ1-1, with D unclear. Trimming removed 0 bases from V and 1 base from J, with 9 bases in between. Germline values: CDR1 LGHNA, CDR2 YNFKEQ. CDR3 size: 15 residues. The CDR3 bases are TGTGCCAGCAGCCAAGAACAGAGGGCGAACACTGAAGCTTTCTTT. It yields the protein CASSQEQRANTEAFF.

The V and J genes are TRBV11-2 and TRBJ2-1; 7 nucleotides agree with TRBD2. The closer fit of TRBJ2-7 to the DNA end suggests the J call may be wrong. Germline CDR1 is SGHAT and CDR2 is FQNNGV. The CDR3 covers 15 residues. CDR3 in amino acids: CASSFLADPYNEQYF. The CDR3 bases are TGTGCCAGCAGCTTCCTAGCGGACCCATACAATGAGCAGTACTTC.

This clonotype was observed a handful of times. The chain recombines TRBV7-9 with TRBJ2-7, with D tentatively TRBD1 or TRBD2 (6 bases each). CDR1 and CDR2 (germline): SEHNR, FQNEAQ (reference sequence). V lost 2 bases to trimming and J lost 6 bases, with 17 bases between them. The CDR3 spans 15 residues. CDR3 in DNA: TGTGCCAGCAGCTTATTTATGGGGGGCGGAGGCGAGCAGTACTTC. Protein: CASSLFMGGGGEQYF.

A few counts support this clonotype. J is TRBJ2-5 and V is TRBV29-1; TRBD2 matches 7 bases. There are 13 residues in the CDR3. CDR1 and CDR2 (germline): SQVTM, ANQGSEA. The trim removed 4 bases at V and 4 bases at J, leaving 6 bases unmatched. The chain's CDR3 is CSVGFGGGETQYF. The CDR3 nucleotides read TGCAGCGTTGGATTCGGCGGGGGAGAGACCCAGTACTTC.

V is TRBV20-1 and J is TRBJ1-5, with TRBD1 matching 8 bases. V was pared by 5 bases and J by 4 bases, with 4 bases of the junction left unmatched. Germline V gene data show CDR1 as DFQATT and CDR2 as SNEGSKA (reference sequence). The CDR3 totals 13 residues. CDR3 region: CSAVDRGNQPQHF. The CDR3 nucleotides read TGCAGTGCTGTTGACAGGGGAAATCAGCCCCAGCATTTT.

This clonotype was seen more than once but under ten times. The chain combines TRBV11-2 with TRBJ2-4, with TRBD1 as a possible D gene (6 bases). The DNA matches TRBJ2-7 better at its end, which makes the J call doubtful. This CDR3 has 15 amino acids. In germline, CDR1 is SGHAT, CDR2 FQNNGV. CDR3 DNA: TGTGCCAGCAGCTTAGAAGGGGACACGTTTTACGAGCAGTACTTC. Translated: CASSLEGDTFYEQYF.

Remarks on this clonotype: Since the CDR3 does not end with the conserved phenylalanine or tryptophan, this likely comes from a read error. The chain uses TRBV7-9 and TRBJ2-5; TRBD2 matches at 7 bases. The germline V gene has CDR1 SEHNR and CDR2 FQNEAQ (reference sequence). V was pared by 3 bases and J by 5 bases, with 6 bases of the junction left unmatched. The CDR3 sequence is 14 residues long. CDR3 amino acids: CASSFPGGGETQYC. In DNA form, the CDR3 reads TGTGCCAGCAGCTTCCCGGGAGGAGGGGAGACCCAGTACTGC.

As to this clonotype: A read error may explain this, as a much larger clone is one base away. The rearrangement links TRBV10-3 to TRBJ2-1, with TRBD2 matching over 8 bases. This CDR3 comprises 16 residues. CDR1 and CDR2 (germline): ENHRY, SYGVKD. CDR3 in amino acids: CAVSEPAGGSYNEQFF. The CDR3 DNA reads as TGTGCCGTCAGTGAGCCCGCGGGGGGCTCCTACAATGAGCAGTTCTTC.

As concerns this clonotype: A read error may produce the germline difference seen at one junction end. V usage is TRBV2 and J usage is TRBJ2-5; TRBD2 agrees at 7 bases. TRBJ2-1 matches the DNA end more closely, so the J call is doubtful. This CDR3 contains 14 residues. The V gene's germline CDR1 is SNHLY and CDR2 FYNNEI. The CDR3 nucleotides read TGTGTCAGCAGGGCCGGGAGGACCCAAGAGACCCAGTTCTTC. Its translation is CVSRAGRTQETQFF.

This chain uses TRBV4-2 with TRBJ2-1, with D uncertain. The ends were cut back, 0 bases at V and 10 bases at J, with 7 bases in the middle. The germline V gene encodes CDR1 LGHNA and CDR2 YNFKEQ. CDR3 length: 12 amino acids. Written as DNA, the CDR3 is TGTGCCAGCAGCCAAGACCGCACCGAGCAGTTCTTC. It translates to CASSQDRTEQFF.

The chain couples TRBV6-1 to TRBJ2-4; D remains ambiguous. The V end was cut by 6 bases, the J end by 4 bases, with 16 bases between. Per the germline V gene, CDR1 is MNHNS and CDR2 is SASEGT. This CDR3 region has 15 residues. The CDR3 nucleotides are TGTGCCAGCAGCACTCCACGGAACGGAAAAAACATTCAGTACTTC. Its protein is CASSTPRNGKNIQYF.

Turning to this clonotype: Compared with germline, one end of the junction differs, possibly owing to a read error. The chain couples TRBV7-2 to TRBJ2-3; unclear D gene. CDR1 and CDR2 from the germline V gene are SGHTA and FQGNSA. The CDR3 is 14 amino acids. The CDR3 coding sequence is TGTGCCGGCAGCTTAGAAGTAATGTCCGATACGCAGTATTTT. Translated: CAGSLEVMSDTQYF.

This clonotype was seen a single time. The chain carries TRBV10-3 and TRBJ2-7, with 7 positions matching TRBD2. The CDR3 runs 14 residues. Germline trimming cut 8 bases from V and 0 bases from J; bases unmatched to any gene: 7. Germline CDR1 is ENHRY and CDR2 is SYGVKD. CDR3 DNA: TGTGCCATCGACCGGGGCGGGGGCTCCTACGAGCAGTACTTC. Translated, it gives CAIDRGGGSYEQYF.

The CDR3 DNA reads TGTGCCACCAGTGACCCGGACGGCAAGCAGTTCTTC. Its translation is CATSDPDGKQFF. This chain links TRBV24-1 with TRBJ2-1; D not certain. Germline values: CDR1 KGHDR, CDR2 SFDVKD. V gave up 4 bases and J gave up 11 bases, with 11 bases separating them. This CDR3 is built from 12 residues.

This clonotype was seen more than once but under ten times. The chain joins TRBV7-9 to TRBJ2-1, with TRBD2 matching 9 bases. This CDR3 is 16 amino acids long. V shed 1 base and J 8 bases; nucleotides not matched to a gene: 9. Germline V gives CDR1 SEHNR, CDR2 FQNEAQ (reference sequence). DNA of the CDR3: TGTGCCAGCAGCTTAGGGTGGACTAGCGAATGGGATGAGCAGTTCTTC. It yields the protein CASSLGWTSEWDEQFF. The full variable domain, rest sourced from reference TRBV7-9 and TRBJ2-1, is DTGVSQNPRHKITKRGQNVTFRCDPISEHNRLYWYRQTLGQGPEFLTYFQNEAQLEKSRLLSDRFSAERPKGSFSTLEIQRTEQGDSAMYLCASSLGWTSEWDEQFFGPGTRLTVL.

V and J are TRBV10-2 and TRBJ1-2; D possibly corresponds to TRBD1 (5 bases). V lost 6 bases, J lost 4 bases, and 12 bases lay in between. The CDR3 is 13 amino acids. Germline lookup yields CDR1 WSHSY and CDR2 SAAADI. CDR3 in amino acids: CASRRRETYGYTF. DNA of the CDR3: TGCGCCAGCAGACGCAGGGAGACCTATGGCTACACCTTC.

This clonotype was counted many times. Because the CDR3's place on the DNA is in doubt, the DNA is left out and the CDR3 is given as listed by TCRdb. V usage is TRBV27 and J usage is TRBJ2-7; TRBD1 is the table's D call, not checked against the DNA. The CDR3 contains 16 residues when both ends are counted. Germline-derived CDR1 and CDR2 are MNHEY and SMNVEV (reference sequence). This CDR3 reads CASSSSGGKGAYEQYF.

The chain links TRBV4-1 to TRBJ2-1, with unresolved D. This CDR3 comprises 17 residues. Germline loops: CDR1 MGHRA, CDR2 YSYEKL. V shed 1 base and J shed 0 bases, with 13 bases lying between them. The CDR3 sequence is CASSQVAGFGSYNEQFF. DNA of the CDR3: TGCGCCAGCAGCCAAGTGGCCGGGTTCGGCTCCTACAATGAGCAGTTCTTC.

This clonotype was counted ten times or more. The chain combines TRBV28 with TRBJ1-2, with TRBD1 matching 7 bases. V was pared by 4 bases and J by 0 bases, with 5 bases of the junction left unmatched. The length of the CDR3 is 15 residues. CDR1 is MDHEN and CDR2 is SYDVKM in the germline V gene. The CDR3: CASSSPGTANYGYTF. In DNA, the CDR3 is TGTGCCAGCAGTTCCCCCGGGACAGCTAACTATGGCTACACCTTC.

The sample holds many counts of this clonotype. The gene calls are TRBV28 and TRBJ2-7; D is undetermined. The CDR3 spans 12 residues. CDR1 and CDR2 (germline): MDHEN, SYDVKM. V was clipped by 4 bases and J by 4 bases, with 8 bases between them. The chain's CDR3 is CASSSNVYEQYF. Here the CDR3 DNA reads TGTGCCAGCAGTTCCAACGTGTACGAGCAGTACTTC.

The J gene is TRBJ2-2, the V gene TRBV3-1; 8 bases line up with TRBD2. CDR3 length: 15 amino acids. Germline V gene sequence: CDR1 LGHDT, CDR2 YNNKEL (reference sequence). Trimming removed 3 bases from V and 5 bases from J; junction bases left unmatched: 5. Written as DNA, the CDR3 is TGTGCCAGCAGCCATCCCGGACTAGCTACCGGGGAGCTGTTTTTT. It encodes CASSHPGLATGELFF.

The V gene is TRBV10-3, the J gene TRBJ2-7; D is unclear. CDR3 size: 12 residues. Germline V gene sequence: CDR1 ENHRY, CDR2 SYGVKD. V was cut by 6 bases and J by 5 bases, with 11 bases left in between. CDR3 sequence: CAISLRVDEQYF. The DNA of the CDR3 is TGTGCCATCAGCCTAAGGGTTGACGAGCAGTACTTC.

The chain joins TRBV19 to TRBJ2-1, with 10 bases lining up with TRBD2. The CDR3 spans 14 residues. From germline, CDR1 is LNHDA and CDR2 SQIVND (reference sequence). The V gene end was trimmed by 8 bases and the J gene end by 6 bases; junction bases not matched to a gene: 7. The CDR3 DNA sequence: TGTGCCAGTCACGGGGGACTAGCGTCCAATGAGCAGTTCTTC. Encoded protein: CASHGGLASNEQFF.

A word on this clonotype: A much larger clonotype is one base distant, so this may be a read error. The chain carries TRBV9 and TRBJ2-3, with D possibly being TRBD1 or TRBD2 (5 bases each). CDR1 is SGDLS and CDR2 is YYNGEE in the germline V gene. The CDR3 is made up of 13 amino acids. CDR3 in DNA: TGTGTCAGCAGCGTGGGGGTCACAGATACGCAGTATTTT. Residues: CVSSVGVTDTQYF.